A single sample is the source of the 32 T cell receptor beta chains below, sequenced in a study of T cells after somatic rescue of genetic block. TCRdb's table, derived via immunoSEQ multiplex PCR, lists solely in-frame clones and lacks some. The sample lists about 15,000 clones, around 70% occurring once. Specimen: peripheral blood mononuclear cells (PBMCs). All receptors come from a boy aged 5-17 years.

This clone counts as medium-sized. This chain joins TRBV4-1 and TRBJ2-5, with no clear D. This CDR3 contains 13 residues. Trimming left V 7 bases short and J 5 bases short, with 14 bases between. Germline lookup yields CDR1 MGHRA and CDR2 YSYEKL. CDR3: CASTGTASETQYF. The CDR3 DNA reads as TGCGCCAGCACAGGAACTGCCAGCGAGACCCAGTACTTC.

The chain has TRBV25-1 and TRBJ1-1, with TRBD1 identical over 10 bases. Germline assignment: CDR1 MGHDK and CDR2 SYGVNS. V lost 3 bases and J lost 5; bases outside the gene matches: 12. CDR3 length equals 17 residues. The chain's CDR3 is CASSEAGGDRGRTEAFF. The CDR3 nucleotides read TGTGCCAGCAGTGAGGCGGGGGGAGACAGGGGGCGAACTGAAGCTTTCTTT. Looking up the rest from reference TRBV25-1 and TRBJ1-1 gives the full variable domain: EADIYQTPRYLVIGTGKKITLECSQTMGHDKMYWYQQDPGMELHLIHYSYGVNSTEKGDLSSESTVSRIRTEHFPLTLESARPSHTSQYLCASSEAGGDRGRTEAFFGQGTRLTVV.

Note on this clone: A clone one base away is much larger, so this may be a read error. The same CDR3 also results from other DNA sequences found in this sample. The chain employs TRBV6-1 and TRBJ2-2; D call uncertain. This CDR3 has 15 residues. Deletions cut 2 bases from V and 1 base from J, with 8 bases between. From germline, CDR1 is MNHNS and CDR2 SASEGT. CDR3 bases: TGTGCCAGCAGTGAATCCGTCCTGAACACCGGGGAGCTGTTTTTT. Residues: CASSESVLNTGELFF.

Only a few counts were recorded for this clone. The rearrangement uses TRBV6-5 and TRBJ2-7; 7 bases agree with TRBD1. V dropped 4 bases and J dropped 2; count of bases not matched to a gene: 11. The CDR3 consists of 16 residues. Germline CDR1 is MNHEY and CDR2 is SVGAGI. The CDR3 nucleotides read TGTGCCAGCAGTTCCACCCTAACAGGGGCGGCCTACGAGCAGTACTTC. It yields the protein CASSSTLTGAAYEQYF.

This chain links TRBV27 with TRBJ1-5; tentative D call: TRBD1 (5 bases). Germline lookup yields CDR1 MNHEY and CDR2 SMNVEV (reference sequence). The CDR3 consists of 14 residues. V lost 2 bases and J lost 2, with 7 bases in between. CDR3 DNA sequence: TGTGCCAGCAGTTTACAGGGAGGCAATCAGCCCCAGCATTTT. Its protein is CASSLQGGNQPQHF.

The table lists this clone with a few counts. The chain employs TRBV2 and TRBJ1-1; D gene ambiguous. The length of the CDR3 is 13 residues. Germline loops: CDR1 SNHLY, CDR2 FYNNEI. V lost 0 bases, J lost 1 base, and 3 bases lay in between. CDR3 DNA sequence: TGTGCCAGCAGTGAAGCCCCGAACACTGAAGCTTTCTTT. This sequence encodes CASSEAPNTEAFF.

The chain is built from TRBV6-1 and TRBJ1-1, with a possible D match to TRBD1 (6 bases). The CDR3 consists of 13 residues. V was clipped by 5 bases and J by 6 bases, with 13 bases between them. Germline CDR1 reads MNHNS; CDR2 reads SASEGT. The CDR3 coding sequence is TGTGCCAGCAGTCTTGGACAGTCCCCTGAAGCTTTCTTT. Its translation is CASSLGQSPEAFF.

The CDR3: CASSLTGVSYEQYF. In nucleotides, the CDR3 is TGTGCCAGCAGCTTGACAGGGGTATCCTACGAGCAGTACTTC. The genes are TRBV5-4 and TRBJ2-7; TRBD1 agrees at 7 bases. This CDR3 has 14 residues. Germline CDR1 reads SGHNT; CDR2 reads YYREEE (reference sequence). V dropped 1 base and J dropped 1; count of bases not matched to a gene: 2.

The V and J genes are TRBV5-5 and TRBJ2-7; D unresolved. The V gene lost 2 bases and the J gene lost 3 bases, with 6 bases spanning the gap. Germline CDR1 is SGHKS and CDR2 is YYEKEE (reference sequence). This CDR3 spans 12 amino acids. The CDR3 DNA follows: TGTGCCAGCAGCTTCTGGGGCTACGAGCAGTACTTC. It yields the protein CASSFWGYEQYF.

A few counts support this clone. The rearrangement uses TRBV14 and TRBJ2-7, with 12 bases lining up with TRBD2. The CDR3 sequence is 18 residues long. Trimming removed 2 bases from V and 3 bases from J; junction bases left unmatched: 11. Germline loops: CDR1 SGHDN, CDR2 FVKESK. The CDR3 bases are TGTGCCAGCAGCCAACAACGGAGGACTAGCGGGGACCGCTACGAGCAGTACTTC. It yields the protein CASSQQRRTSGDRYEQYF.

The genes are TRBV7-6 and TRBJ1-1; D is uncertain. Germline-derived CDR1 and CDR2 are SGHVS and FNYEAQ. Between the trimmed V and J ends, which lost 5 bases and 8 bases, there was a span of 15 bases. The CDR3 has 13 residues. The CDR3 loop is CASSPVGEKEAFF. The CDR3 DNA reads as TGTGCCAGCAGCCCTGTAGGAGAAAAGGAAGCTTTCTTT.

This clone has only a few counts. The chain is built from TRBV13 and TRBJ1-5; D is uncertain. Looked up from germline, CDR1 is PRHDT and CDR2 is FYEKMQ (reference sequence). The CDR3 spans 15 residues. With 3 bases removed from V and 6 bases from J, the gap between germline ends came to 15 bases. The CDR3, as DNA: TGTGCCAGCAGCTTGGGTCCAGCCATGGGTCAGCCCCAGCATTTT. Protein sequence: CASSLGPAMGQPQHF.

The gene calls are TRBV6-1 and TRBJ2-3; 8 bases fit TRBD1. V lost 8 bases and J lost 3; bases outside the gene matches: 7. Germline V gives CDR1 MNHNS, CDR2 SASEGT. This CDR3 contains 14 residues. CDR3 nucleotide sequence: TGTGCCAGCTCCGGACAGGGCGGGACAGATACGCAGTATTTT. Encoded protein: CASSGQGGTDTQYF.

The V call is TRBV9, the J call TRBJ2-2; 10 bases map to TRBD2. The CDR3 is made up of 19 amino acids. CDR1 is SGDLS, CDR2 YYNGEE, per germline. V dropped 0 bases and J dropped 0; count of bases not matched to a gene: 8. CDR3 sequence reads: CASSVGSGRAPANTGELFF. CDR3 DNA: TGTGCCAGCAGCGTAGGCAGCGGGAGGGCCCCCGCGAACACCGGGGAGCTGTTTTTT.

In regard to this clone: A much larger clone differs by one base, so this may be a read error. The CDR3 region has the DNA TGTGCCGGCAGCGTAAGGACAGGGGGCAACTATGGCTACACCTTC. Translated: CAGSVRTGGNYGYTF. The chain combines TRBV9 with TRBJ1-2, with 11 bases fitting TRBD1. Germline assignment: CDR1 SGDLS and CDR2 YYNGEE. The CDR3 length is 15 residues.

J is TRBJ2-1 and V is TRBV4-1; 9 bases are shared with TRBD2. The CDR3 covers 18 residues. CDR1 is MGHRA, CDR2 YSYEKL, per germline. V shed 3 bases, J shed 3 bases, and the junction held 12 bases outside the gene matches. The CDR3 sequence is CASSHQRQAGGYYNEQFF. The CDR3 nucleotides are TGCGCCAGCAGCCACCAGAGGCAGGCGGGGGGGTACTACAATGAGCAGTTCTTC.

The J gene is TRBJ2-5, the V gene TRBV9; a possible D gene is TRBD1 (6 bases). CDR1 is SGDLS and CDR2 is YYNGEE in the germline V gene. The V gene lost 0 bases and the J gene lost 1 base, with 13 bases spanning the gap. CDR3 length equals 16 residues. In DNA, the CDR3 is TGTGCCAGCAGCGTAGGGATGGGGGCGACCCAAGAGACCCAGTACTTC. Protein sequence: CASSVGMGATQETQYF. Drawing the rest from reference TRBV9 and TRBJ2-5, the complete variable domain is DSGVTQTPKHLITATGQRVTLRCSPRSGDLSVYWYQQSLDQGLQFLIQYYNGEERAKGNILERFSAQQFPDLHSELNLSSLELGDSALYFCASSVGMGATQETQYFGPGTRLLVL.

The chain recombines TRBV5-1 with TRBJ2-7, with D uncertain. V lost 0 bases, J lost 2 bases, and 6 bases lay in between. Germline-derived CDR1 and CDR2 are SGHRS and YFSETQ. This CDR3 has 13 residues. CDR3 residues: CASSLGEPYEQYF. Written as DNA, the CDR3 is TGCGCCAGCAGCTTGGGGGAACCCTACGAGCAGTACTTC. The variable domain in full, with the rest retrieved from reference TRBV5-1 and TRBJ2-7, is KAGVTQTPRYLIKTRGQQVTLSCSPISGHRSVSWYQQTPGQGLQFLFEYFSETQRNKGNFPGRFSGRQFSNSRSEMNVSTLELGDSALYLCASSLGEPYEQYFGPGTRLTVT.

This chain links TRBV15 with TRBJ1-2; 7 nucleotides match TRBD1. CDR1 is LNHNV, CDR2 YYDKDF, per germline (reference sequence). This CDR3 region has 15 residues. V shed 2 bases, J shed 1 base, and the junction held 4 bases outside the gene matches. CDR3 loop: CATSRRTGFNYGYTF. In DNA, the CDR3 is TGTGCCACCAGCAGAAGGACAGGTTTTAACTATGGCTACACCTTC.

The chain recombines TRBV5-6 with TRBJ2-5, with D perhaps TRBD2 (6 bases). CDR1 and CDR2 from the germline V gene are SGHDT and YYEEEE. The V gene lost 7 bases and the J gene lost 1 base, with 11 bases spanning the gap. This CDR3 comprises 13 residues. CDR3: CASLGGFQETQYF. The CDR3 DNA reads as TGTGCCAGCCTGGGGGGATTCCAAGAGACCCAGTACTTC.

CDR3: CASTRTGGWNQPQHF. The CDR3 DNA reads as TGTGCCAGCACCCGGACAGGGGGCTGGAATCAGCCCCAGCATTTT. This sequence joins TRBV2 and TRBJ1-5, with TRBD1 matching over 11 bases. The CDR3 is 15 amino acids. In germline, CDR1 is SNHLY, CDR2 FYNNEI. The trim removed 7 bases at V and 4 bases at J, leaving 6 bases unmatched.

This clone turned up a few times. The chain carries TRBV5-1 and TRBJ2-5; TRBD2 aligns across 9 bases. The CDR3 sequence is 16 residues long. Germline V gene sequence: CDR1 SGHRS, CDR2 YFSETQ. The junction had 8 bases not matched to a gene; V was cut back by 0 bases and J by 5 bases. The chain's CDR3 is CASSLALAGPLETQYF. The CDR3 region has the DNA TGCGCCAGCAGCTTGGCTCTAGCGGGGCCTTTGGAGACCCAGTACTTC.

V gene TRBV10-3 combines with J gene TRBJ1-2; 7 bases are a match to TRBD1. This CDR3 is 16 amino acids long. Trimming at V came to 2 bases and at J to 8 bases, leaving 14 bases not matched to a gene. Germline CDR1 ENHRY, CDR2 SYGVKD. The CDR3 nucleotides are TGTGCCATCAGTGAGAGTCTGTGGGACAGTCTCGGGGGCTACACCTTC. Its protein is CAISESLWDSLGGYTF.

V usage is TRBV5-6 and J usage is TRBJ2-5; 7 bases map to TRBD1. The DNA end favors TRBJ2-7, so the J call may be wrong. The CDR3 consists of 14 residues. CDR1 is SGHDT, CDR2 YYEEEE, per germline. CDR3 DNA sequence: TGTGCCAGCAGCTGGGGCGGACAGGCCTACGAGCAGTACTTC. This codes for CASSWGGQAYEQYF.

This chain connects TRBV4-1 to TRBJ1-3; 11 bases fit TRBD1. This CDR3 is 16 amino acids long. Trimming at V came to 3 bases and at J to 8 bases, leaving 9 bases not matched to a gene. CDR1 and CDR2 from the germline V gene are MGHRA and YSYEKL. CDR3 DNA: TGCGCCAGCAGCCACTGGACAGGGGGCGGGGAGGACACCATATATTTT. This translates into CASSHWTGGGEDTIYF.

This chain joins TRBV5-1 and TRBJ1-4, with a weak D call TRBD1 (6 bases). Trimming shortened V by 3 bases and J by 11 bases, and 11 bases separated the two germline ends. This CDR3 comprises 12 residues. Germline CDR1 and CDR2: SGHRS and YFSETQ. The CDR3 DNA reads as TGCGCCAGCAGCTCCGAAGGGGGGAAACTGTTTTTT. The encoded protein is CASSSEGGKLFF.

This chain uses TRBV4-1 with TRBJ2-1; 10 nucleotides line up with TRBD1. Germline values: CDR1 MGHRA, CDR2 YSYEKL. J lost 4 bases, V lost 2 bases, and 17 bases had no gene match. CDR3 length: 20 amino acids. The CDR3, as DNA: TGCGCCAGCAGCCAACTGGGACAGGGGACTTACTCAAGAAATTACAATGAGCAGTTCTTC. Translation: CASSQLGQGTYSRNYNEQFF.

This clone has only one observation. V usage is TRBV5-1 and J usage is TRBJ1-4, with a weak D call TRBD1 (5 bases). The germline V gene encodes CDR1 SGHRS and CDR2 YFSETQ. The CDR3 loop spans 13 amino acids. V was pared by 5 bases and J by 5 bases, with 10 bases between. Written as DNA, the CDR3 is TGCGCCAGCAGGAGGGACCCAAATGAAAAACTGTTTTTT. Protein: CASRRDPNEKLFF.

Only one count was recorded for this clone. The chain recombines TRBV7-2 with TRBJ1-4; perhaps TRBD1 as D (6 bases). Germline V CDR1 and CDR2: SGHTA, FQGNSA. CDR3 length: 16 residues. With 3 bases removed from V and 0 bases from J, the gap between germline ends came to 11 bases. CDR3: CASSFDRRATNEKLFF. The CDR3 DNA reads TGTGCCAGCAGCTTTGACAGGAGAGCAACTAATGAAAAACTGTTTTTT.

V usage is TRBV5-4 and J usage is TRBJ1-3, with D maybe TRBD1 (6 bases). The V gene lost 4 bases and the J gene lost 3 bases, with 20 bases spanning the gap. This CDR3 is 17 amino acids long. Germline lookup yields CDR1 SGHNT and CDR2 YYREEE (reference sequence). This CDR3 is CASSPRLGAKNGNTIYF. The CDR3 nucleotides read TGTGCCAGCAGCCCTAGGCTGGGGGCTAAAAATGGAAACACCATATATTTT.

Sample share makes this clone large. The V gene is TRBV7-8, the J gene TRBJ2-7; 9 nucleotides align to TRBD1. CDR3 length: 18 amino acids. Trimming at V came to 1 base and at J to 1 base, leaving 11 bases not matched to a gene. Germline values: CDR1 SGHVS, CDR2 FQNEAQ. The DNA of the CDR3 is TGTGCCAGCAGCTTAGGACAGGGGGACCAGCGGATTTCCTACGAGCAGTACTTC. This encodes CASSLGQGDQRISYEQYF.

V and J are TRBV10-2 and TRBJ1-2; tentative D call: TRBD1 (6 bases). This CDR3 is 13 amino acids long. Germline CDR1 and CDR2: WSHSY and SAAADI. The germline V and J ends were trimmed by 4 bases and 7 bases, with 13 bases remaining between them. Written as DNA, the CDR3 is TGCGCCAGCAGTGGGGGGGCAAGGAGTGGCTACACCTTC. Amino acids: CASSGGARSGYTF.